Only a few counts were recorded for the clone carrying this TCR beta chain. Its antigen is not identified. This entry comes from a study of T-cell memory formation after mild COVID-19. The germline V gene encodes CDR1 SGHTA and CDR2 FQGNSA. CDR3 length equals 14 residues. Germline trimming cut 4 bases from V and 9 bases from J; bases unmatched to any gene: 6. Researchers used 5'RACE with constant-segment primers to make TCR alpha and TCR beta cDNA libraries that carry sample barcodes and UMIs. In TCRdb, the 5' RACE reads were re-called with MiXCR into one record per CDR3 protein. Of about 400,000 distinct CDR3 sequences in the sample, approximately 15% were seen once. Findings of the study overall: CD4+ contracting clones were found mainly in CM and EM, and CD8+ ones in EMRA. Researchers found some responding clones in pre-infection memory, a sign that cross-reactive memory joined. Day 15 to 85 contractors were CD4/CD8 balanced; later expanders leaned CD4+.

The clonotype was recovered from a young man who had mild COVID-19 (a few samples of this study predate the infection). Cell type and time point are not known. The chain combines TRBV7-2 with TRBJ2-3; TRBD2 aligns across 11 bases. Material: PBMCs or a T cell subset sorted from them (not recorded which). CDR3 amino acids: CASSSSVAGGTQYF. In DNA, the CDR3 is TGTGCCAGCAGCTCCTCCGTAGCGGGGGGGACGCAGTATTTT. Using reference TRBV7-2 and TRBJ2-3 for the parts outside the CDR3, the full variable domain is GAGVSQSPSNKVTEKGKDVELRCDPISGHTALYWYRQSLGQGLEFLIYFQGNSAPDKSGLPSDRFSAERTGGSVSTLTIQRTQQEDSAVYLCASSSSVAGGTQYFGPGTRLTVL.